This is a list of T cell receptor beta chains from one sample in a study of T cell changes during pregnancy in multiple sclerosis. Profiling relied on immunoSEQ multiplex PCR, and the TCRdb table lists in-frame clones only, not all of them. The sample has fewer than 110,000 clones, 75% to 95% seen once; the top ten hold around 3.1%. The sample here was peripheral blood, taken in the second trimester of pregnancy. The receptors were gathered from a female donor with multiple sclerosis, enrolled in a pregnancy study. Both conserved end residues are part of each CDR3. A D gene is named only where the DNA matches it firmly. Expanded clones are given a class, and other clones once, few, many or no size at all.

j_call	d_call	cdr3_length	clone_size	v_call	cdr3_aa	cdr3_nt
TRBJ1-5	.	14	.	TRBV6-5	CASSTGGVDQPQHF	TGTGCCAGCAGTACCGGGGGGGTGGATCAGCCCCAGCATTTT
TRBJ2-2	.	13	.	TRBV5-1	CASSLQTAGELFF	TGCGCCAGCAGCTTACAAACAGCCGGGGAGCTGTTTTTT
TRBJ2-1	TRBD1	15	.	TRBV5-1	CASSPGTGVAYEQFF	TGCGCCAGCAGCCCGGGGACAGGGGTGGCCTATGAGCAGTTCTTC
TRBJ1-1	.	15	.	TRBV4-2	CASSQAAGTRDRAFF	TGTGCCAGCAGCCAAGCGGCCGGGACAAGGGACCGGGCTTTCTTT
TRBJ2-7	.	14	once	TRBV4-3	CASSHHPHTYEQYF	TGCGCCAGCAGCCATCACCCCCACACCTACGAGCAGTACTTC
TRBJ2-3	TRBD2	16	.	TRBV7-2	CASSSRGTSGRNTQYF	TGTGCCAGCAGCTCGAGGGGGACTAGCGGGAGAAATACGCAGTATTTT
TRBJ2-2	TRBD2	16	.	TRBV6-6	CASKMSGSGGTGELFF	TGTGCCAGCAAGATGAGCGGGAGCGGCGGCACCGGGGAGCTGTTTTTT
TRBJ2-3	TRBD2	15	.	TRBV7-3	CASSSGLARTDTQYF	TGTGCCAGCAGCTCTGGACTAGCGCGCACAGATACGCAGTATTTT
TRBJ2-7	TRBD2	15	.	TRBV19	CASSMFSGSSYEQYF	TGTGCCAGTAGTATGTTTAGCGGGAGCTCCTACGAGCAGTACTTC
TRBJ1-4	.	15	.	TRBV7-3	CASSLSGGVNEKLFF	TGTGCCAGCAGCTTATCTGGAGGGGTGAATGAAAAACTGTTTTTT
TRBJ2-7	TRBD1	15	.	TRBV11-2	CASSLEGTGYYEQYF	TGTGCCAGCAGCTTAGAAGGGACAGGGTACTACGAGCAGTACTTC
TRBJ2-7	.	13	.	TRBV30	CAWRPTGLNGQYF	TGTGCCTGGAGACCTACAGGGTTGAACGGGCAGTACTTC
TRBJ1-1	TRBD1	13	.	TRBV10-3	CATAVDRDTEAFF	TGTGCCACCGCGGTTGACAGGGACACTGAAGCTTTCTTT
TRBJ2-1	TRBD2	13	few	TRBV6-6	CASSPGLVIEQFF	TGTGCCAGCAGTCCGGGACTAGTCATTGAGCAGTTCTTC
TRBJ1-5	.	15	.	TRBV27	CASSLWGFSGQPQHF	TGTGCCAGCAGTTTATGGGGATTCAGCGGGCAGCCCCAGCATTTT
TRBJ2-1	TRBD1	15	.	TRBV6-1	CASSEGQGGHNEQFF	TGTGCCAGCAGTGAGGGACAGGGGGGTCACAATGAGCAGTTCTTC
TRBJ1-2	.	16	.	TRBV28	CASRQAKGKSNYGYTF	TGTGCCAGCAGACAGGCTAAAGGAAAATCTAACTATGGCTACACCTTC
TRBJ1-1	.	11	.	TRBV2	CASREGIATFF	TGTGCCAGCAGAGAGGGCATTGCGACTTTCTTT
TRBJ1-1	TRBD1	12	.	TRBV7-2	CASSPGQVVAFF	TGTGCCAGCAGCCCAGGACAGGTAGTAGCTTTCTTT
TRBJ2-2	.	14	.	TRBV27	CASSLARPRGELFF	TGTGCCAGCAGTTTAGCTAGGCCCCGCGGGGAGCTGTTTTTT
TRBJ2-7	TRBD1	13	once	TRBV2	CASSQQGTDEQYF	TGTGCCAGCTCCCAACAGGGGACGGACGAGCAGTACTTC
TRBJ2-1	TRBD1	16	once	TRBV4-1	CASSQRQGQTGNEQFF	TGCGCCAGCAGCCAAAGACAGGGTCAAACCGGCAATGAGCAGTTCTTC
TRBJ2-3	.	13	.	TRBV19	CASSAGFTDTQYF	TGTGCCAGTAGTGCAGGGTTCACAGATACGCAGTATTTT
TRBJ1-3	.	14	.	TRBV27	CASSSRGSGNTIYF	TGTGCCAGCAGTTCTAGAGGCTCTGGAAACACCATATATTTT
TRBJ1-5	.	12	.	TRBV28	CASQEGNQPQHF	TGTGCCAGCCAGGAGGGGAATCAGCCCCAGCATTTT
TRBJ1-2	TRBD1	15	.	TRBV6-6	CASSSRRTGNYGYTF	TGTGCCAGCAGTTCCCGACGGACAGGGAACTATGGCTACACCTTC
TRBJ2-1	TRBD2	14	.	TRBV7-3	CASSLGGRENEQFF	TGTGCCAGCAGCTTAGGCGGGAGGGAAAATGAGCAGTTCTTC
TRBJ2-3	.	13	.	TRBV11-2	CASSQGGTDTQYF	TGTGCCAGCAGCCAAGGGGGCACAGATACGCAGTATTTT
TRBJ2-7	.	13	.	TRBV7-6	CASSLGQGGEQYF	TGTGCCAGCAGCTTAGGCCAGGGCGGCGAGCAGTACTTC
TRBJ2-3	.	15	.	TRBV19	CASSRGTGRADTQYF	TGTGCCAGTAGCCGAGGGACTGGTAGAGCAGATACGCAGTATTTT
TRBJ2-3	TRBD2	14	.	TRBV28	CASTLAGGGDTQYF	TGTGCCAGCACACTAGCGGGAGGGGGGGATACGCAGTATTTT
TRBJ2-7	TRBD2	16	.	TRBV7-8	CASSLASLAESYEQYF	TGTGCCAGCAGCTTAGCGTCGCTAGCGGAGAGCTACGAGCAGTACTTC
TRBJ2-7	.	15	.	TRBV11-2	CASSPPSAPGAEQYF	TGTGCCAGCAGCCCCCCTAGCGCACCCGGGGCCGAGCAGTACTTC
TRBJ2-1	.	13	.	TRBV18	CASSTVDFNEQFF	TGTGCCAGCTCCACCGTAGACTTCAATGAGCAGTTCTTC
TRBJ2-4	TRBD1	15	.	TRBV2	CASSEAGAGGDFVCF	TGTGCCAGCAGTGAAGCCGGGGCAGGGGGCGATTTTGTCTGCTTC
TRBJ2-4	TRBD1	17	once	TRBV9	CASSVSGTGGVANIQYF	TGTGCCAGCAGCGTATCCGGGACAGGGGGCGTAGCAAACATTCAGTACTTC
TRBJ2-3	TRBD2	15	.	TRBV7-8	CASRRTSGRTDTQYF	TGTGCCAGCAGAAGGACTAGCGGGAGGACCGATACGCAGTATTTT
TRBJ1-2	TRBD1	14	.	TRBV2	CASSGGTGNYGYTF	TGTGCCAGCAGTGGGGGGACAGGGAACTATGGCTACACCTTC
TRBJ1-2	.	17	.	TRBV5-1	CASSSNGVPAPDYGYTF	TGCGCCAGCAGCTCCAACGGAGTGCCCGCGCCTGATTATGGCTACACCTTC
TRBJ2-2	TRBD2	15	few	TRBV9	CASSASGSLTGELFF	TGTGCCAGCAGCGCTAGCGGGAGCTTGACCGGGGAGCTGTTTTTT
TRBJ2-7	.	15	.	TRBV13	CASSTAGLAAYEQYF	TGTGCCAGCAGTACGGCGGGGCTAGCAGCCTACGAGCAGTACTTC
TRBJ2-2	TRBD1	14	.	TRBV12-5	CASGRTGVTGELFF	TGTGCTAGTGGGCGAACAGGGGTGACCGGGGAGCTGTTTTTT
TRBJ1-1	.	13	.	TRBV5-6	CASSLGDGTEAFF	TGTGCCAGCAGCTTAGGGGATGGCACTGAAGCTTTCTTT
TRBJ2-7	TRBD2	14	once	TRBV28	CASSLLLAGESLYF	TGTGCCAGCAGTTTATTACTAGCGGGAGAAAGCCTGTACTTC
TRBJ2-2	.	14	.	TRBV28	CASSQGSNTGELFF	TGTGCCAGCAGCCAGGGTTCGAACACCGGGGAGCTGTTTTTT
TRBJ2-7	.	14	.	TRBV6-1	CASDLLDNSYEQYF	TGTGCCAGCGACCTTCTGGACAACTCCTACGAGCAGTACTTC
TRBJ2-3	.	14	.	TRBV18	CASSPNFGTDTQYF	TGTGCCAGCTCACCCAACTTTGGCACAGATACGCAGTATTTT
TRBJ1-3	.	17	.	TRBV27	CASSLCHREESGNTIYF	TGTGCCAGCAGTTTATGCCACAGGGAAGAGTCTGGAAACACCATATATTTT